This T cell receptor (beta chain) was retrieved from a study of radiation and T cells in renal cell carcinoma. Generated by immunoSEQ multiplex PCR, the TCRdb table keeps only in-frame clones and is missing some. The table shows approximately 40,000 clones, with 70% to 85% occurring only once. Time point described: blood 4 weeks post-SBRT, at nephrectomy. Treatment of the sample: 15 Gy SBRT to primary tumor, nephrectomy 4 weeks later. Study-level points and caveats: From baseline, blood top tumor clonotypes peaked at 2 weeks post-radiation.

The CDR3 length is 14 residues. CDR1 is SGHNT and CDR2 is YYREEE in the germline V gene (reference sequence). Trimming cost V 4 bases and J 6 bases, with 14 bases left between them. Regarding this clone: No antigen is known for it.

V is TRBV5-4 and J is TRBJ2-1; D perhaps matches TRBD1 (6 bases). Sequences were derived from blood, sampled from a patient whose treatment included radiotherapy and nephrectomy. The receptor's source is a woman between 65 and 79 years old with renal cell carcinoma. CDR3 sequence reads: CASSPGTNSNEQFF. The CDR3 nucleotides are TGTGCCAGCAGCCCCGGGACAAACTCCAATGAGCAGTTCTTC.